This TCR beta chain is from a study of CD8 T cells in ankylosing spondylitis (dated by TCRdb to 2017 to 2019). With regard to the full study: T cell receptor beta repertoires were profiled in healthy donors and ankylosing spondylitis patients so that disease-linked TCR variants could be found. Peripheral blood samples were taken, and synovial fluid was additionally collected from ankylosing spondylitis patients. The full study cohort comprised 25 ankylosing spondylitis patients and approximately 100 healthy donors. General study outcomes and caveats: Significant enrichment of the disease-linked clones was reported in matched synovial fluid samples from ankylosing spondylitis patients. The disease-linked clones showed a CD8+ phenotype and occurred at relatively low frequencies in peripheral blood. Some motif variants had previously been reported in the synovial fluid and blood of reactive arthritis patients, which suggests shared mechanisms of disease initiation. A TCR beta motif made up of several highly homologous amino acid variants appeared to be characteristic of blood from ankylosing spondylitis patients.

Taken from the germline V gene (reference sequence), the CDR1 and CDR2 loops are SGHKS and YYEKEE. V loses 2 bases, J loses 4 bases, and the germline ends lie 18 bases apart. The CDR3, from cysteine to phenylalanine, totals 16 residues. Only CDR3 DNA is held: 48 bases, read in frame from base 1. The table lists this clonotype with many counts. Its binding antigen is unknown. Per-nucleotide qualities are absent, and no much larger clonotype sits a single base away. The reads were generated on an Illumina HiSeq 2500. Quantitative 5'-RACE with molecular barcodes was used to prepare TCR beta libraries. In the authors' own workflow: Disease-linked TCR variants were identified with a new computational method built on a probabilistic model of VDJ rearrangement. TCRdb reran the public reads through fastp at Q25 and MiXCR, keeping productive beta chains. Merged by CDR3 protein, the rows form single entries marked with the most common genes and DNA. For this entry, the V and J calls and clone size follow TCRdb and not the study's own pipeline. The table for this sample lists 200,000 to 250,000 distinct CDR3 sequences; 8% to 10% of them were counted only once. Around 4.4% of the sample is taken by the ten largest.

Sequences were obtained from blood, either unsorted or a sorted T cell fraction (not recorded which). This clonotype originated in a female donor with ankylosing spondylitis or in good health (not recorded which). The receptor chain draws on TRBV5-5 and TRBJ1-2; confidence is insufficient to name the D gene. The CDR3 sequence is CASSFETMSRVYGYTF. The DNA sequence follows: TGTGCCAGCAGCTTCGAAACTATGAGTCGAGTCTATGGCTACACCTTC.